Sequencing of this T cell receptor beta chain was carried out in a study of long-term antiretroviral therapy in people with HIV. Study-wide results and caveats: Clones showing expansion before ART dominated the repertoire at all time points. Drawn between the mid-2000s and the late 2010s, the blood was possibly obtained under older ART regimens.

Germline trimming cut 0 bases from V and 14 bases from J; bases unmatched to any gene: 9. Germline CDR1 SGDLS, CDR2 YYNGEE. The CDR3 consists of 14 residues. The libraries were made with immunoSEQ v3.0 at survey level. Generated by immunoSEQ multiplex PCR, the TCRdb table keeps only in-frame clones and is missing some. Of roughly 40,000 clones listed, around 83% are singletons. This clone has more than one count but fewer than ten. Its antigen is currently unknown. This chain links TRBV9 with TRBJ1-3, with 9 bases that match TRBD1. Sample: unsorted PBMCs, taken 3.1 years after starting antiretroviral therapy. The receptor was isolated from a woman between 50 and 59 years old with HIV. CDR3 bases: TGTGCCAGCAGCGTAGCAGGGGACAGGGCCCTCGTATATTTT. It translates to CASSVAGDRALVYF. Drawing the rest from reference TRBV9 and TRBJ1-3, the complete variable domain is DSGVTQTPKHLITATGQRVTLRCSPRSGDLSVYWYQQSLDQGLQFLIQYYNGEERAKGNILERFSAQQFPDLHSELNLSSLELGDSALYFCASSVAGDRALVYFGEGSWLTVV.